This T cell receptor (beta chain) is from a study of T cells in tuberculosis listed by TCRdb under 2018. Some background on the complete study: To characterize T cells specific for the mycobacterial lipid antigen glucose monomycolate (GMM), the study used CD1B tetramers together with high-throughput TCR immunosequencing. A South African clinical cohort compared IGRA-negative adolescents, IGRA-positive adolescents with latent tuberculosis and adults with active tuberculosis, approximately ten per group. Study-wide conclusions, independent of this receptor: Clinical samples were chosen by availability of cryopreserved specimens, and active tuberculosis cases were adults while controls were adolescents. The smaller NN-distances in active tuberculosis patients were driven in part by shorter CDR3-alpha lengths, while the difference seen for TCR-beta was not statistically significant. Compared with IGRA-negative controls, TCR-alpha repertoires from active tuberculosis had smaller mean NN-distances to GMM-specific TCRs, which suggests that these TCRs underwent clonal expansion. A classifier using the diverse GMM-specific repertoire reached approximately 90% accuracy (AUROC roughly 0.92), compared with 60% to 75% accuracy using GEM motif frequencies.

TCR libraries were generated with the immunoSEQ multiplex PCR assay, using TCR-beta and/or TCR-alpha/delta assays for each sample. The amplified TCR libraries were sequenced on the Illumina high-throughput platform. The study's own analysis went as follows. Clustering and dimensionality reduction were performed using pairwise TCRdist distances among GMM-specific receptors from ex vivo sorted or in vitro expanded T cells. The score assigned to each clinical repertoire was mean NN-distance, meaning the average TCRdist to the nearest 10% of tetramer-positive reference sequences. GEM TCR motif frequency was calculated as the fraction of unique TCRs that matched known GEM sequences in V/J usage and CDR3 length. Linear discriminant analysis with leave-one-out cross-validation, implemented in scikit-learn, was used to classify active tuberculosis. The clones in this table, taken by TCRdb from immuneACCESS, are in-frame only. Not every clone is retained; where verified, under half of the shortfall comes from an unresolved V gene, and the cause of the rest is unknown. The DNA was the basis for D and trimming; V, J and clone size are from that table. The sample table shows about 20,000 clones, and 75% to 90% are seen once. The ten largest account for roughly 15% of the sample.

At study entry, adolescents were screened for latent tuberculosis infection using a tuberculin skin test and the QuantiFERON-TB GOLD In-Tube IGRA. Immunosequencing was performed on unsorted cryopreserved PBMC and covered approximately 110,000 T cells per clinical donor on average. Eleven high schools in the Worcester region of the Western Cape, South Africa, served as enrollment sites for adolescents aged 12 to 18 years. Some ten M. tuberculosis-infected and approximately 10 uninfected adolescents were selected with matching for age and sex. Adolescent PBMC were isolated from freshly drawn heparinized blood by density centrifugation and cryopreserved. In the germline V gene, CDR1 corresponds to KGHSH and CDR2 to LQKENI. V sheds 5 bases and J sheds 5 bases, leaving 15 bases between their ends. The CDR3 holds 14 amino acids from the cysteine to the phenylalanine. Just CDR3 DNA is preserved here, 42 bases in frame from base 1.

Comments on this clone: Its antigen is still unknown. One base away there is no much larger clone; base qualities are not given.

Recombination linked TRBV18 to TRBJ1-2; no D gene can be assigned with confidence. This TCR came from a donor aged 10-29 years with latent tuberculosis or without tuberculosis infection. Specimen: PBMCs. In nucleotides, the sequence is TGTGCCAGCTCAGACCACGGGGAATATTATGGCTACACCTTC. The translation is CASSDHGEYYGYTF.